The T cell receptor (beta chain) described here comes from a study of blood T cell repertoires in COVID-19. Whole-study context: Italy, Spain and the United States were the sources of the convalescent and acute COVID-19 samples. Sample material is recorded as cDNA or gDNA derived from T cells, B-cell-depleted T cells, or PBMCs.

Per the authors' pipeline: Scientists estimated how many nucleated cells there were by amplifying reference gene primers. Produced via immunoSEQ multiplex PCR; TCRdb's table is partial and in-frame only. V, J and clone size derive from that table, while D and trimming were established from the DNA sequence. Of 130,000 or so clones in the sample, 80% to 90% were seen once. The CDR3 length is 16 residues. Germline V lookup: CDR1 SGHRS, CDR2 YFSETQ. Trimming left V 1 base short and J 7 bases short, with 15 bases between. The origin of this receptor is a man in his fifties or sixties with active COVID-19. Specimen: peripheral blood. The chain combines TRBV5-1 with TRBJ1-6; D is possibly TRBD1 (5 bases). The CDR3 DNA follows: TGCGCCAGCAGCTTGAGTTCCGGGTGGACAAATTCACCCCTCCACTTT. It codes for CASSLSSGWTNSPLHF.